This TCR beta chain is drawn from a study of regulatory T cells in long-lasting Graves disease. Study-wide findings and caveats: The study found TRBV28, TRBJ1-2 and TRBJ2-5 favored in persistent disease.

Comments on this clonotype: The antigen is undetermined.

Through Arm-PCR of CDR3 regions and iRepertoire HTBI primers, TCR beta libraries were built. TCRdb independently ran MiXCR on the multiplex PCR reads; one entry per CDR3 protein. Here the sample spans approximately 390,000 distinct CDR3 sequences, about 17% being singletons. Stated time point: newly diagnosed GD, antithyroid drugs for less than 3 months. RNA isolated from PBMCs was used to make the TCR library. The CDR3 spans 13 residues. With V trimmed by 5 bases and J by 7 bases, 8 bases remained unmatched. Per germline, CDR1 MNHNS and CDR2 SASEGT. The same sample was also used in a study of T cells in Graves' hyperthyroidism and ophthalmopathy. According to that study: First-round RT-PCR with HTBI primers amplified the TCR CDR3 region.

The sequence derives from a woman between 18 and 30 years old with Graves disease. The source material was peripheral blood mononuclear cells (PBMCs), sampled at new diagnosis, from a patient treated with antithyroid drugs. The rearrangement links TRBV6-1 to TRBJ2-7; 7 bases agree with TRBD1. In DNA form, the CDR3 reads TGTGCCAGCAGTACGACAGGGCCCGGGGAGCAGTACTTC. Protein: CASSTTGPGEQYF.